The 21 T cell receptor beta chains reported below all come from one sample, sequenced in a study of cytomegalovirus exposure and HLA in healthy donors. The PCR used 60 Vbeta and 13 Jbeta primers. Sequencing was performed with immunoSEQ multiplex PCR; in TCRdb, only in-frame clones are kept and a portion is missing. In the table there are some 110,000 clones, about four fifths of which are singletons. The sequenced material came from PBMCs. These TCRs come from a man aged 30-40 years in good health and CMV-seronegative.

The V call is TRBV4-3, the J call TRBJ2-3; possible D gene TRBD2, 5 bases. The V gene lost 5 bases and the J gene lost 4 bases, with 13 bases spanning the gap. This CDR3 contains 14 residues. CDR1 and CDR2 from the germline V gene are LGHNA and YSLEER. The CDR3 region is CASSNSEVADTQYF. DNA of the CDR3: TGCGCCAGCAGCAACTCGGAGGTCGCAGATACGCAGTATTTT.

CDR3 DNA sequence: TGTGCCAGCAGTATACTTCCGGGACAGGGAATGAACACTGAAGCTTTCTTT. This encodes CASSILPGQGMNTEAFF. V and J are TRBV28 and TRBJ1-1; TRBD1 matches at 9 bases. The CDR3 consists of 17 residues. The germline CDR1 and CDR2 sequences are MDHEN and SYDVKM. The V and J ends lost 5 bases and 0 bases, in that order; junction bases with no gene match: 10.

J is TRBJ2-5 and V is TRBV19; 7 bases are a match to TRBD1. The V gene's germline CDR1 is LNHDA and CDR2 SQIVND (reference sequence). CDR3 size: 14 residues. V lost 6 bases and J lost 4; bases outside the gene matches: 8. CDR3 loop: CASRPTGLGETQYF. CDR3 sequence (DNA): TGTGCCAGTAGACCGACAGGGCTGGGAGAGACCCAGTACTTC.

This clone was detected once. This chain uses TRBV11-3 with TRBJ1-6; D is perhaps TRBD1 (6 bases). The V end lost 3 bases, the J end lost 8 bases, and 14 bases lay between the germline ends. Germline CDR1 reads SGHNT; CDR2 reads YENEEA. CDR3 length: 15 residues. The CDR3 DNA sequence: TGTGCCAGCAGCTTTTCTGGGGGCGTCGATTCACCCCTCCACTTT. Amino acid sequence: CASSFSGGVDSPLHF.

The CDR3 is CASSSRQGGAIYF. CDR3 DNA sequence: TGTGCCAGCAGTTCAAGGCAGGGCGGCGCCATATATTTT. V and J are TRBV6-5 and TRBJ1-3; the D gene is possibly TRBD1 (5 bases). CDR3 size: 13 residues. Germline CDR1 MNHEY, CDR2 SVGAGI. Trimming took off 4 bases at V and 11 bases at J, with 15 bases between the two ends.

The CDR3 spells CASSLGLASSYNEQFF. For the CDR3, the DNA is TGTGCCAGCAGCTTAGGACTAGCGAGCTCCTACAATGAGCAGTTCTTC. V usage is TRBV7-7 and J usage is TRBJ2-1; 8 bases align to TRBD2. Germline lookup yields CDR1 SSHAT and CDR2 FNYEAQ (reference sequence). This CDR3 is 16 amino acids long. V gave up 1 base and J gave up 0 bases; unmatched junction bases: 2.

The chain combines TRBV4-1 with TRBJ2-3, with 8 bases aligning to TRBD2. The J segment lost 14 bases and the V segment lost 2 bases, leaving 12 bases of the junction unmatched. The CDR3 is made up of 14 amino acids. Germline CDR1 reads MGHRA; CDR2 reads YSYEKL. The CDR3 region is CASSQPGTRQEGYF. The CDR3 DNA is TGCGCCAGCAGCCAACCCGGGACTAGACAAGAAGGGTATTTT.

The chain is built from TRBV5-1 and TRBJ2-1; the D gene is possibly TRBD2 (5 bases). Per germline, CDR1 SGHRS and CDR2 YFSETQ. The V and J ends lost 4 bases and 4 bases respectively, with 15 bases between them. This CDR3 contains 15 residues. The CDR3 DNA reads as TGCGCCAGCAGCCGGACGACCGGGGTGTACAATGAGCAGTTCTTC. Protein sequence: CASSRTTGVYNEQFF.

V and J are TRBV9 and TRBJ2-3; 7 bases align to TRBD2. Germline loops: CDR1 SGDLS, CDR2 YYNGEE. This CDR3 is 14 amino acids long. The V segment lost 3 bases and the J segment 0 bases; nucleotides outside the gene matches: 1. The CDR3 nucleotides read TGTGCCAGCAGCGGACTAGCTAGCACAGATACGCAGTATTTT. This gives the protein CASSGLASTDTQYF. Drawing the rest from reference TRBV9 and TRBJ2-3, the complete variable domain is DSGVTQTPKHLITATGQRVTLRCSPRSGDLSVYWYQQSLDQGLQFLIQYYNGEERAKGNILERFSAQQFPDLHSELNLSSLELGDSALYFCASSGLASTDTQYFGPGTRLTVL.

In the case of this clone: An end of the junction does not agree with germline; a read error may underlie this. This chain joins TRBV30 and TRBJ1-5; maybe TRBD1 (5 bases). Germline V gene sequence: CDR1 GTSNPN, CDR2 SVGIG (reference sequence). CDR3 length: 14 residues. CDR3 in amino acids: CAGSAGNGNQPQHF. The CDR3 nucleotides read TGTGCCGGGAGCGCAGGGAACGGCAATCAGCCCCAGCATTTT. Full variable domain (outside the CDR3, taken from reference TRBV30 and TRBJ1-5): SQTIHQWPATLVQPVGSPLSLECTVEGTSNPNLYWYRQAAGRGLQLLFYSVGIGQISSEVPQNLSASRPQDRQFILSSKKLLLSDSGFYLCAGSAGNGNQPQHFGDGTRLSIL.

The chain couples TRBV18 to TRBJ2-5, with 11 nucleotides matching TRBD1. Trimming cost V 0 bases and J 4 bases; bases outside gene matches: 4. Germline lookup yields CDR1 KGHSH and CDR2 LQKENI. The CDR3 is 16 amino acids. The DNA for the CDR3 is TGTGCCAGCTCACCACCTCGGACAGGGGGCACAGAGACCCAGTACTTC. Residues: CASSPPRTGGTETQYF.

V usage is TRBV5-4 and J usage is TRBJ2-7, with D unclear. This CDR3 is 16 amino acids long. Trimming left V 0 bases short and J 2 bases short, with 15 bases between. CDR1 is SGHNT and CDR2 is YYREEE in the germline V gene (reference sequence). In nucleotides, the CDR3 is TGTGCCAGCAGCTTGGCCTCGACTGTCCAGACCTACGAGCAGTACTTC. Translating gives CASSLASTVQTYEQYF.

The chain carries TRBV28 and TRBJ1-1; D possibly corresponds to TRBD1 (6 bases). The V gene lost 6 bases and the J gene lost 3 bases, with 17 bases spanning the gap. There are 15 residues in the CDR3. From germline, CDR1 is MDHEN and CDR2 SYDVKM. CDR3 nucleotide sequence: TGTGCCAGCAGGGGCAGTGGGAGGGGGGACACTGAAGCTTTCTTT. Its protein is CASRGSGRGDTEAFF.

In nucleotides, the CDR3 is TGTGCCAGTAGTATGGCCCCTGGGCAGTCCTACGAGCAGTACTTC. It specifies CASSMAPGQSYEQYF. The chain carries TRBV19 and TRBJ2-7; no clear D. This CDR3 has 15 amino acids. The V and J ends lost 3 bases and 1 base respectively, with 13 bases between them. Germline CDR1 reads LNHDA; CDR2 reads SQIVND (reference sequence).

This clone was seen at least ten times. J is TRBJ2-7 and V is TRBV19; 8 nucleotides agree with TRBD1. V dropped 0 bases and J dropped 0; count of bases not matched to a gene: 7. CDR1 is LNHDA, CDR2 SQIVND, per germline (reference sequence). The CDR3 extends over 17 amino acids. CDR3 amino acids: CASSIEGTGRSSYEQYF. Here the CDR3 DNA reads TGTGCCAGTAGTATAGAGGGGACAGGCAGGAGCTCCTACGAGCAGTACTTC.

The chain joins TRBV2 to TRBJ1-4; TRBD1 might be the D (5 bases). Germline loops: CDR1 SNHLY, CDR2 FYNNEI. The CDR3 has 15 residues. V lost 6 bases, J lost 4 bases, and 15 bases lay in between. CDR3 sequence: CASRETGVGNEKLFF. In DNA form, the CDR3 reads TGTGCCAGCAGAGAAACAGGCGTGGGTAATGAAAAACTGTTTTTT.

V is TRBV28 and J is TRBJ1-2, with 9 nucleotides matching TRBD1. This CDR3 spans 16 amino acids. In germline, CDR1 is MDHEN, CDR2 SYDVKM. With 6 bases clipped from V and 0 bases from J, the junction kept 8 bases outside the gene matches. The CDR3 reads CASRLAGQGSNYGYTF. The CDR3 bases are TGTGCCAGCAGACTCGCAGGACAGGGGTCTAACTATGGCTACACCTTC.

V and J are TRBV6-5 and TRBJ2-1, with TRBD2 identical over 8 bases. The CDR3 runs to 15 residues. The V gene end was trimmed by 7 bases and the J gene end by 0 bases; junction bases not matched to a gene: 5. Looked up from germline, CDR1 is MNHEY and CDR2 is SVGAGI. CDR3 loop: CASTMSGSSYNEQFF. The DNA for the CDR3 is TGTGCCAGCACCATGAGCGGGAGCTCCTACAATGAGCAGTTCTTC.

The rearrangement joins TRBV29-1 to TRBJ2-3; D possibly corresponds to TRBD2 (6 bases). The V gene lost 4 bases and the J gene lost 2 bases, with 13 bases spanning the gap. The CDR3 extends over 14 amino acids. The germline CDR1 and CDR2 sequences are SQVTM and ANQGSEA. CDR3 nucleotides: TGCAGCGTTGGTTCTAGCGTTAACACAGATACGCAGTATTTT. It is translated as CSVGSSVNTDTQYF.

The V call is TRBV6-5, the J call TRBJ2-7; 9 bases line up with TRBD1. CDR1 is MNHEY, CDR2 SVGAGI, per germline. This CDR3 spans 16 amino acids. With 1 base clipped from V and 5 bases from J, the junction kept 9 bases outside the gene matches. In nucleotides, the CDR3 is TGTGCCAGCAGTTACTTTCCGGACAGGGGACACCACGAGCAGTACTTC. The encoded protein is CASSYFPDRGHHEQYF.

This rearrangement joins TRBV5-6 to TRBJ1-5; TRBD1 matches at 7 bases. CDR3 length: 15 amino acids. Germline V gene sequence: CDR1 SGHDT, CDR2 YYEEEE. After removal of 4 bases from V and 5 bases from J, the junction contained 9 bases not matched to a gene. The CDR3 region is CASSVLTGKDQPQHF. The CDR3 DNA follows: TGTGCCAGCAGCGTTCTGACAGGGAAGGATCAGCCCCAGCATTTT.